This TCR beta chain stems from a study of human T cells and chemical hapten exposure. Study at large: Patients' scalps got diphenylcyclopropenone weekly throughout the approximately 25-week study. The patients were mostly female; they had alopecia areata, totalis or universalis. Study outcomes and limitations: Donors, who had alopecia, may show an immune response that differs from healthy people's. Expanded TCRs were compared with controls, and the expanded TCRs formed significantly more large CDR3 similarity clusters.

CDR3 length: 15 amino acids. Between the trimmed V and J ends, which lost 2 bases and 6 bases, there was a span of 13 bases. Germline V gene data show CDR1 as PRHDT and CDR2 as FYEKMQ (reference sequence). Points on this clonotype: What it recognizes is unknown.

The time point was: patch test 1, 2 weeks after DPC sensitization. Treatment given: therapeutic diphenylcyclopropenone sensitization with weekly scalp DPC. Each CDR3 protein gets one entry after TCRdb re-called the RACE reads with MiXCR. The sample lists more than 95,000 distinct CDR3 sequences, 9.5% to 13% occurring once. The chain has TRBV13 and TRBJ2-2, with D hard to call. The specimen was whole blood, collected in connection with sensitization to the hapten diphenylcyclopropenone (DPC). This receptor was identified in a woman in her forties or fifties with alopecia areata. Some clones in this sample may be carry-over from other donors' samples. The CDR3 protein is CASSLRTMAAGELFF. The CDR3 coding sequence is TGTGCCAGCAGCTTAAGGACGATGGCTGCCGGGGAGCTGTTTTTT.